Listed below are T cell receptor beta chains from one sample, sequenced in a study of early T cells in non-severe SARS-CoV-2 infection. TCRdb redid the calling of the 5' RACE reads with MiXCR, one entry per CDR3 protein. Among about 94,000 distinct CDR3 sequences listed, roughly 13% were seen once. The sequenced sample consisted of whole blood. The receptors originated from an adult who was a healthcare worker with PCR-confirmed SARS-CoV-2 infection or an uninfected control (not recorded which). Both conserved end residues are part of each CDR3. The D gene is left open where the match is weak. Clone sizes are given selectively: once, few, many, or a class where the clone is expanded.

TRBD2,TRBJ2-3,TRBV29-1,.,CSVLGLAGGPDTQYF,TGCAGCGTTTTGGGACTAGCGGGGGGGCCAGATACGCAGTATTTT
TRBD1,TRBJ1-2,TRBV5-4,.,CASSSGSDRAIYGYTF,TGTGCCAGCAGCTCCGGATCGGACAGGGCCATCTATGGCTACACCTTC
.,TRBJ2-2,TRBV20-1,many,CSARDSWRNTGELFF,TGCAGTGCTAGAGATAGTTGGCGGAACACCGGGGAGCTGTTTTTT
TRBD2,TRBJ2-3,TRBV19,.,CASSRGGAADTQYF,TGTGCCAGTAGTAGGGGGGGTGCCGCAGATACGCAGTATTTT
TRBD1,TRBJ2-4,TRBV5-6,many,CASSAEGALAKNIQYF,TGTGCCAGCAGCGCCGAGGGGGCACTAGCCAAAAACATTCAGTACTTC
.,TRBJ2-1,TRBV7-9,few,CASSSRDLPFF,TGTGCCAGCAGCTCCCGGGACCTCCCGTTCTTC
.,TRBJ1-1,TRBV5-6,many,CASSLEGFSGAFF,TGTGCCAGCAGCTTGGAAGGGTTTTCGGGAGCTTTCTTT
.,TRBJ2-7,TRBV20-1,.,CSASQRNSYEQYF,TGCAGTGCTAGTCAGAGAAACTCCTACGAGCAGTACTTC
TRBD1,TRBJ2-5,TRBV6-2/TRBV6-3,.,CASSYARQGETQYF,TGTGCCAGCAGTTACGCCCGACAGGGGGAGACCCAGTACTTC
.,TRBJ2-3,TRBV5-1,few,CASSYGTFADTQYF,TGCGCCAGCAGCTACGGGACATTTGCAGATACGCAGTATTTT
.,TRBJ2-2,TRBV29-1,many,CSVLTSTNTGELFF,TGCAGCGTTCTGACTAGTACGAACACCGGGGAGCTGTTTTTT
TRBD1,TRBJ2-3,TRBV24-1,.,CATSATGVMGDTQYF,TGTGCCACCAGTGCGACAGGGGTTATGGGAGATACGCAGTATTTT
TRBD2,TRBJ2-1,TRBV6-4,.,CASKTSGGSSYNEQFF,TGTGCCAGCAAAACTAGCGGGGGAAGCTCCTACAATGAGCAGTTCTTC
.,TRBJ2-1,TRBV15,many,CATSPRAKPWEFF,TGTGCCACCAGCCCGAGGGCTAAACCCTGGGAGTTCTTC
.,TRBJ1-6,TRBV7-2,few,CASSLGYNSPLHF,TGTGCCAGCAGCTTAGGGTATAATTCACCCCTCCACTTT
.,TRBJ2-3,TRBV29-1,.,CSVGRTSTDTQYF,TGCAGCGTTGGAAGAACTTCCACAGATACGCAGTATTTT
.,TRBJ2-7,TRBV19,few,CASSKGFLYEQYF,TGTGCCAGTAGTAAGGGCTTCCTTTACGAGCAGTACTTC
TRBD1,TRBJ1-1,TRBV7-2,many,CASSVRGDRVNTEAFF,TGTGCCAGCAGCGTACGCGGGGACAGAGTTAACACTGAAGCTTTCTTT
.,TRBJ2-1,TRBV20-1,.,CSARARTGLGYNEQFF,TGCAGTGCTAGGGCTCGCACAGGTTTGGGGTACAATGAGCAGTTCTTC
.,TRBJ2-7,TRBV20-1,few,CSARDWSITREQYF,TGCAGTGCTAGAGATTGGTCTATTACGCGGGAGCAGTACTTC
.,TRBJ1-1,TRBV28,.,CASSRLSGTAEAFF,TGTGCCAGCAGCCGTCTGTCGGGTACGGCTGAAGCTTTCTTT